Presented here are 10 T cell receptor beta chains from one specimen sequenced in a study of T cell responses to AZD1222 COVID-19 vaccine. Assay used: immunoSEQ multiplex PCR; TCRdb lists only in-frame clones, some missing. The sample yields 120,000 to 150,000 clones, more than 70% seen once. The sample here was peripheral blood, taken 28 days after the second AZD1222 dose. Receptor source: an adult who received the AZD1222 COVID-19 vaccine.

The V gene is TRBV6-1, the J gene TRBJ1-1; tentative D call: TRBD1 (6 bases). V was shortened by 4 bases and J by 7 bases, with 22 bases between the two germline ends. The germline CDR1 and CDR2 sequences are MNHNS and SASEGT. This CDR3 is built from 16 residues. The CDR3, as DNA: TGTGCCAGCAGTGGTTCAGGGGCGGGGCCCGTAGTTGAAGCTTTCTTT. Translation gives CASSGSGAGPVVEAFF.

This chain joins TRBV4-3 and TRBJ2-2; no reliable D call. Germline values: CDR1 LGHNA, CDR2 YSLEER. The CDR3 contains 15 residues. V lost 0 bases and J 9 bases, leaving 14 bases between the germline ends. Here the CDR3 DNA reads TGCGCCAGCAGCCAAGATATGAACTCCGGGCGGGAGCTGTTTTTT. Its protein is CASSQDMNSGRELFF.

The chain couples TRBV7-9 to TRBJ2-3; D gene ambiguous. CDR1 SEHNR and CDR2 FQNEAQ come from the germline V gene (reference sequence). V lost 5 bases, J lost 0 bases, and 12 bases lay in between. The CDR3 spans 15 residues. For the CDR3, the DNA is TGTGCCAGCAGCCACGACTCCCGGAGCACAGATACGCAGTATTTT. Amino acid sequence: CASSHDSRSTDTQYF.

This clone came up a few times. The genes are TRBV4-2 and TRBJ2-1; 9 bases fit TRBD1. Per germline, CDR1 LGHNA and CDR2 YNFKEQ. CDR3 length equals 16 residues. J was trimmed by 8 bases and V by 0 bases; bases with no gene match: 8. CDR3 protein: CASSQDYGDRADEQFF. The CDR3 DNA sequence: TGTGCCAGCAGCCAAGATTATGGGGACAGGGCGGATGAGCAGTTCTTC.

The V and J genes are TRBV18 and TRBJ1-2; no clear D gene. CDR3 length equals 16 residues. The ends were cut back, 0 bases at V and 4 bases at J, with 15 bases in the middle. In germline, CDR1 is KGHSH, CDR2 LQKENI. CDR3 sequence reads: CASSPPSVSKLYGYTF. CDR3 bases: TGTGCCAGCTCACCACCGTCTGTCAGCAAACTCTATGGCTACACCTTC.

The V and J genes are TRBV11-2 and TRBJ2-3; 11 bases map to TRBD2. Unmatched junction bases numbered 5, after V lost 3 bases and J lost 0 bases. The germline gives CDR1 SGHAT, CDR2 FQNNGV. This CDR3 spans 17 amino acids. The CDR3, as DNA: TGTGCCAGCAGCTTTTCTTGGACTAGCGGGAGCACAGATACGCAGTATTTT. As protein: CASSFSWTSGSTDTQYF.

The chain uses TRBV6-2 or TRBV6-3 and TRBJ1-1, with D possibly matching TRBD1 (5 bases). The CDR3 has 14 residues. The germline V and J ends were trimmed by 4 bases and 4 bases, with 13 bases remaining between them. CDR1 MNHEY and CDR2 SVGEGT come from the germline V gene. CDR3 region: CASSWDYRGTEAFF. DNA for the CDR3: TGTGCCAGCAGTTGGGACTATCGGGGCACTGAAGCTTTCTTT.

The chain has TRBV5-4 and TRBJ1-2, with D maybe TRBD1 (5 bases). This CDR3 comprises 14 residues. Germline-derived CDR1 and CDR2 are SGHNT and YYREEE (reference sequence). V was shortened by 0 bases and J by 8 bases, with 14 bases between the two germline ends. CDR3 protein: CASSLEGPFWGYTF. In DNA, the CDR3 is TGTGCCAGCAGCTTGGAGGGACCGTTTTGGGGCTACACCTTC.

The V and J genes are TRBV5-1 and TRBJ1-2, with 7 bases lining up with TRBD1. CDR1 and CDR2 (germline): SGHRS, YFSETQ. V was clipped by 4 bases and J by 4 bases; unmatched bases: 10. The CDR3 is 15 amino acids. CDR3 nucleotides: TGCGCCAGCAGCGCCGGGGACAGAAATCTCTATGGCTACACCTTC. It encodes CASSAGDRNLYGYTF.

This chain joins TRBV4-1 and TRBJ1-2, with TRBD1 matching over 7 bases. V lost 0 bases and J lost 8; bases outside the gene matches: 6. CDR3 size: 14 residues. In germline, CDR1 is MGHRA, CDR2 YSYEKL. The CDR3 DNA sequence: TGCGCCAGCAGCCAAGAGTTTGACAGGGACGGCTACACCTTC. It is translated as CASSQEFDRDGYTF.